The 19 T cell receptor beta chains below come from one sample, sequenced in a study of T cells in Graves' hyperthyroidism and ophthalmopathy. The source material, RNA transcripts, was used to amplify TCR beta CDR3 regions. TCR CDR3 underwent first-round RT-PCR with the HTBI primer set. MiXCR was run by TCRdb on the multiplex PCR reads, yielding one entry per CDR3 protein. The repertoire holds roughly 570,000 distinct CDR3 sequences, 46% seen once, with about 8.3% in the top ten. The sample consisted of peripheral blood or thyroid tissue (not recorded which). These receptors were taken from a woman between 18 and 30 years old with Graves' hyperthyroidism.

The rearrangement joins TRBV2 to TRBJ1-2, with D possibly TRBD1 on 5 matching bases. The V end was cut by 8 bases, the J end by 5 bases, with 15 bases between. The length of the CDR3 is 13 residues. Looked up from germline, CDR1 is SNHLY and CDR2 is FYNNEI. In DNA, the CDR3 is TGTGCCAGCGACGGAAGGGGAGGATATGGCTACACCTTC. This translates into CASDGRGGYGYTF.

This clonotype appeared a single time. The rearrangement uses TRBV20-1 and TRBJ2-5; 10 bases are a match to TRBD1. Germline loops: CDR1 DFQATT, CDR2 SNEGSKA (reference sequence). The V segment lost 5 bases and the J segment 5 bases; nucleotides outside the gene matches: 8. The CDR3 covers 14 residues. CDR3 sequence: CSALGTGAAETQYF. The DNA for the CDR3 is TGCAGTGCTCTGGGGACAGGGGCGGCTGAGACCCAGTACTTC.

This clonotype was detected ten times or more. V is TRBV29-1 and J is TRBJ2-7; D is undetermined. Germline V gene sequence: CDR1 SQVTM, CDR2 ANQGSEA. The V end lost 4 bases, the J end lost 4 bases, and 14 bases lay between the germline ends. The CDR3 has 13 amino acids. CDR3 loop: CSVGTSTGYEQYF. In DNA form, the CDR3 reads TGCAGCGTTGGGACCTCAACCGGTTACGAGCAGTACTTC.

The genes are TRBV10-3 and TRBJ2-7; D unresolved. The germline V and J ends were trimmed by 0 bases and 1 base, with 7 bases remaining between them. The CDR3 has 14 amino acids. Germline V gene sequence: CDR1 ENHRY, CDR2 SYGVKD. The DNA of the CDR3 is TGTGCCATCAGTGAGTCTGGGGATTCCTACGAGCAGTACTTC. Protein: CAISESGDSYEQYF.

In its sample, this clonotype was seen many times. The chain uses TRBV12-3 or TRBV12-4 and TRBJ1-6; 10 bases agree with TRBD1. The CDR3 length is 14 residues. V was pared by 6 bases and J by 10 bases, with 6 bases of the junction left unmatched. CDR3 region: CASSSGTGVSPLHF. CDR3 coding DNA: TGTGCCAGCAGCTCGGGGACAGGGGTGTCACCCCTCCACTTT.

This chain links TRBV7-2 with TRBJ2-2; a possible D gene is TRBD2 (7 bases). This CDR3 spans 15 amino acids. CDR1 SGHTA and CDR2 FQGNSA come from the germline V gene. Trimming removed 5 bases at V and 5 bases at J, with 15 bases between. The CDR3 bases are TGTGCCAGCAGCATGGGAGGGACATCTACCGGGGAGCTGTTTTTT. This gives the protein CASSMGGTSTGELFF. The full variable domain, rest sourced from reference TRBV7-2 and TRBJ2-2, is GAGVSQSPSNKVTEKGKDVELRCDPISGHTALYWYRQSLGQGLEFLIYFQGNSAPDKSGLPSDRFSAERTGGSVSTLTIQRTQQEDSAVYLCASSMGGTSTGELFFGEGSRLTVL.

The chain carries TRBV19 and TRBJ2-7, with unresolved D. The J call could be wrong; TRBJ2-1 is a better fit for the DNA end. The V gene's germline CDR1 is LNHDA and CDR2 SQIVND (reference sequence). This CDR3 has 15 amino acids. CDR3 in amino acids: CASSMEPRGYNEQFF. In nucleotides, the CDR3 is TGTGCCAGTAGTATGGAGCCCAGAGGCTACAATGAGCAGTTCTTC.

This clonotype was observed many times. The chain carries TRBV30 and TRBJ1-1; D is uncertain. Germline loops: CDR1 GTSNPN, CDR2 SVGIG (reference sequence). CDR3 length equals 11 residues. The V gene lost 0 bases and the J gene lost 7 bases, with 6 bases spanning the gap. In DNA form, the CDR3 reads TGTGCCTGGAGTGTCCGACTTGAAGCTTTCTTT. Protein product: CAWSVRLEAFF. Drawing the rest from reference TRBV30 and TRBJ1-1, the complete variable domain is SQTIHQWPATLVQPVGSPLSLECTVEGTSNPNLYWYRQAAGRGLQLLFYSVGIGQISSEVPQNLSASRPQDRQFILSSKKLLLSDSGFYLCAWSVRLEAFFGQGTRLTVV.

At least ten counts were recorded for this clonotype. The rearrangement uses TRBV5-6 and TRBJ2-7; D is ambiguous. The CDR3 totals 14 residues. V was cut by 0 bases and J by 2 bases, with 9 bases left in between. Germline V gene lookup returns CDR1 SGHDT and CDR2 YYEEEE. The CDR3 loop is CASSLVTVTYEQYF. CDR3 nucleotides: TGTGCCAGCAGCTTGGTAACGGTAACCTACGAGCAGTACTTC. Full variable domain (remainder filled in from reference TRBV5-6 and TRBJ2-7): DAGVTQSPTHLIKTRGQQVTLRCSPKSGHDTVSWYQQALGQGPQFIFQYYEEEERQRGNFPDRFSGHQFPNYSSELNVNALLLGDSALYLCASSLVTVTYEQYFGPGTRLTVT.

At least ten counts were recorded for this clonotype. The chain employs TRBV12-3 or TRBV12-4 and TRBJ2-7, with 8 nucleotides matching TRBD1. The length of the CDR3 is 17 residues. J lost 4 bases, V lost 6 bases, and 17 bases had no gene match. The chain's CDR3 is CASSLTFLPGQDYEQYF. For the CDR3, the DNA is TGTGCCAGCAGCCTTACTTTCTTACCGGGACAGGATTACGAGCAGTACTTC.

This clonotype was seen many times. The rearrangement links TRBV5-1 to TRBJ1-6; perhaps TRBD1 as D (6 bases). Trimming shortened V by 3 bases and J by 6 bases, and 16 bases separated the two germline ends. The CDR3 runs 16 residues. CDR1 is SGHRS and CDR2 is YFSETQ in the germline V gene. CDR3 residues: CASSSLGGFSNSPLHF. CDR3 DNA: TGCGCCAGCAGCTCCCTAGGGGGGTTTTCTAATTCACCCCTCCACTTT.

V gene TRBV7-8 combines with J gene TRBJ1-2; D is possibly TRBD1 (5 bases). Trimming pared 4 bases from V and 4 bases from J, leaving 13 bases between. The CDR3 loop spans 14 amino acids. CDR1 SGHVS and CDR2 FQNEAQ come from the germline V gene. This CDR3 reads CASSYSGLGYGYTF. CDR3 DNA sequence: TGTGCCAGCAGCTACTCGGGACTGGGCTATGGCTACACCTTC. The full variable domain, with the rest looked up from reference TRBV7-8 and TRBJ1-2, is GAGVSQSPRYKVAKRGQDVALRCDPISGHVSLFWYQQALGQGPEFLTYFQNEAQLDKSGLPSDRFFAERPEGSVSTLKIQRTQQEDSAVYLCASSYSGLGYGYTFGSGTRLTVV.

J is TRBJ2-7 and V is TRBV10-3; the match to TRBD2 covers 10 bases. Germline V gene lookup returns CDR1 ENHRY and CDR2 SYGVKD. CDR3 length: 19 residues. After removal of 2 bases from V and 7 bases from J, the junction contained 20 bases not matched to a gene. The CDR3 sequence is CAISEVGDATSGTDNEQYF. CDR3 coding DNA: TGTGCCATCAGTGAGGTCGGAGACGCTACTAGCGGGACAGATAATGAGCAGTACTTC.

In this sample, this clonotype turned up many times. The V call is TRBV5-1, the J call TRBJ2-5, with 7 bases that match TRBD2. The CDR3 is 13 amino acids. Germline CDR1 is SGHRS and CDR2 is YFSETQ. The J segment lost 2 bases and the V segment lost 6 bases, leaving 4 bases of the junction unmatched. CDR3 protein: CASKGLVQETQYF. Here the CDR3 DNA reads TGCGCCAGCAAAGGACTAGTACAAGAGACCCAGTACTTC.

The chain recombines TRBV12-3 or TRBV12-4 with TRBJ2-1; 8 bases are shared with TRBD2. The length of the CDR3 is 13 residues. V shed 4 bases and J 9 bases; nucleotides not matched to a gene: 5. The CDR3 DNA follows: TGTGCCAGCAGTTCGGGACTAGAGGGTGAGCAGTTCTTC. Translation: CASSSGLEGEQFF.

In DNA, the CDR3 is TGTGCCAGCCGCTTAACAGATACGCAGTATTTT. Translating it yields CASRLTDTQYF. This rearrangement joins TRBV6-6 to TRBJ2-3; D unclear. Germline V gives CDR1 MNHNY, CDR2 SVGAGI (reference sequence). Trimming took off 8 bases at V and 3 bases at J, with 6 bases between the two ends. This CDR3 is built from 11 residues.

This clonotype was seen ten or more times. J is TRBJ2-7 and V is TRBV7-9, with 7 bases fitting TRBD1. The CDR3 totals 14 residues. The J segment lost 0 bases and the V segment lost 5 bases, leaving 4 bases of the junction unmatched. CDR1 is SEHNR and CDR2 is FQNEAQ in the germline V gene (reference sequence). This chain's CDR3 is CASSLDRSSYEQYF. The CDR3, as DNA: TGTGCCAGCAGCCTGGACAGGAGCTCCTACGAGCAGTACTTC.

The genes are TRBV12-3 or TRBV12-4 and TRBJ2-1; D perhaps matches TRBD2 (5 bases). The CDR3 is made up of 14 amino acids. With 6 bases removed from V and 4 bases from J, the gap between germline ends came to 13 bases. DNA for the CDR3: TGTGCCAGCAGCGTACTCCGGAGGTACAATGAGCAGTTCTTC. Protein: CASSVLRRYNEQFF.

The sample holds many counts of this clonotype. The chain has TRBV6-5 and TRBJ1-1, with 9 bases matching TRBD1. Germline assignment: CDR1 MNHEY and CDR2 SVGAGI. V shed 6 bases and J 10 bases; nucleotides not matched to a gene: 9. The CDR3 has 13 amino acids. The CDR3 nucleotides read TGTGCCAGCAGATCCGGGACAGGGCACTTAGCTTTCTTT. Protein product: CASRSGTGHLAFF.